The entry that follows covers one T cell receptor (beta chain) sequence. Its antigen has not been determined. The record has no base qualities; no much larger clone is one base away. Each collaborating institution followed its own protocols to collect whole blood in K2EDTA tubes. For TCRbeta analysis, collaborator samples were shipped as frozen whole blood, as isolated PBMCs, or as DNA extracted from either sample type. These data belong to a study of blood T cell repertoires in COVID-19 (dated by TCRdb to between 2020 and 2021). Broadly, across the study: Collaborator samples came from the United States, Italy and Spain and covered acute and convalescent phases of COVID-19. The prospective study material was composed of cDNA or gDNA derived from T cells, B-cell-depleted T cells, or PBMCs. The dataset comprised deeply sampled blood TCRbeta repertoires from subjects exposed to, actively infected with, or recovered from COVID-19. The repertoires were released in a freely available public database meant as a resource for research on the immune response to SARS-CoV-2. Samples came from the ongoing ImmuneRACE study (first 160 participants) plus 1,254 subjects from 6 global collaborators. Sample metadata almost always included a de-identified subject ID, COVID-19 status, age in years and sex. Where available, HLA class I and class II types were obtained from metadata supplied by the sample provider rather than from assay-based typing. Overall study results and their limits: The quantity of clinical and demographic metadata differed by source and by participant and was supplied without curation.

Via the germline V gene, CDR1 is SQVTM and CDR2 ANQGSEA. From V the trimming removes 2 bases and from J it removes 4 bases, while the gene matches leave 7 bases of the junction unaccounted for. The CDR3 holds 14 amino acids from the cysteine to the phenylalanine. Only the CDR3 region is kept as DNA, spanning 42 bases read in frame from base 1. The immunoSEQ Assay, a bias-controlled multiplex PCR, was used to amplify TCRbeta CDR3 regions from genomic DNA. The original methods were these. Within the assay, amplification of reference gene primers was used to estimate how many nucleated cells each sample contained. Sequence reads were collapsed and filtered to measure the absolute abundance of every unique TCRbeta CDR3 rearrangement. For each sample, productive Simpson clonality was calculated by taking the square root of Simpson's diversity index across productive rearrangements. TCRdb holds this immuneACCESS table with in-frame rearrangements only. Some clones are missing; in checked studies, unresolved V genes explain under half, and the rest has no known cause. For V, J and clone size, that table is used; D and trimming come from the DNA. Recorded for this sample are approximately 140,000 clones; 88% of them occurred a single time. The ten largest clones represent roughly 2.2% of the sample.

The clonotype comes from a man between 65 and 85 years old with active COVID-19. This chain joins TRBV29-1 to TRBJ1-1, with 7 middle bases fitting TRBD1. The source material was peripheral blood. CDR3 region: CSVELQGGGTEAFF. The nucleotide sequence is given as TGCAGCGTTGAACTTCAGGGGGGTGGCACTGAAGCTTTCTTT.